The present T cell receptor (beta chain) was sequenced within a study of cytomegalovirus exposure and HLA in healthy donors. Study context: From about 180 million T cells, an earlier analysis saw some 120 million unique TCR beta sequences. There were some 410 genotyped donors. Of these, 81% fell in the genetic ancestry cluster associated with self-reported Caucasian donors. General study results and limits: The listing of about 150 TCR beta chains classed them as cytomegalovirus-associated.

Both 60 Vbeta primers and 13 Jbeta primers went into the PCR. The repertoire was sequenced with immunoSEQ multiplex PCR; TCRdb's copy has only in-frame clones and lacks some. The sample consists of about 210,000 clones, around four fifths of them appearing once. In germline, CDR1 is SGHAT, CDR2 FQNNGV. CDR3 length equals 16 residues. Trimming removed 3 bases from V and 15 bases from J; junction bases left unmatched: 18. This clone has only one observation. Its target is unknown. This TCR was sampled from a woman aged 45-65 years in good health and CMV-seropositive. The chain links TRBV11-2 to TRBJ2-4; 9 bases match TRBD1. Material for sequencing was PBMCs. Here the CDR3 DNA reads TGTGCCAGCAGCTTCACAGGGGGCGCAAACAGAGTTTATAGGTACTTC. As protein: CASSFTGGANRVYRYF. The full variable domain, completed using reference TRBV11-2 and TRBJ2-4, is EAGVAQSPRYKIIEKRQSVAFWCNPISGHATLYWYQQILGQGPKLLIQFQNNGVVDDSQLPKDRFSAERLKGVDSTLKIQPAKLEDSAVYLCASSFTGGANRVYRYFGAGTRLSVL.